The TCR beta chain under discussion was sequenced for a study of cytomegalovirus exposure and HLA in healthy donors (dated by TCRdb to 2016 to 2017). For the wider study: The 650 to 800 repertoires of the first cohort and the roughly 120 validation repertoires were produced on the same platform, according to a later analysis. The study aimed to test whether cataloging public T cell receptors could reveal signatures of past pathogen exposure. Besides the first cohort of roughly 640 subjects, a separate validation cohort made up of 120 different subjects was used. To predict cytomegalovirus infection status, the study brought together high-throughput TCR immunosequencing, statistical association of individual TCRs with disease status, and machine learning. What the work shows at the level of the full study, not this receptor alone: A later analysis had no HLA typing for the validation cohort, so co-occurrence there was scored across all 110 or so repertoires. Of the cluster scores, roughly 93% were above 0 in a later analysis, which found that TCRs clustered in the first cohort also tended to co-occur in the 120 or so validation repertoires. Across donors, most TCR sequences were observed very rarely, whereas some public TCRs were present in many individuals. According to the authors, the approach could potentially be generalized to other disease states and immunological phenotypes. In both the original and validation cohorts, the classifier was reported to diagnose cytomegalovirus status with high specificity and sensitivity. The study gave a list of about 170 TCR beta chains associated with cytomegalovirus. A few of the identified cytomegalovirus-associated TCR beta chains were confirmed in vitro to be specific for cytomegalovirus antigens.

Preparation of the library involved the immunoSEQ multiplex PCR assay. The source study handled its data this way. A statistical classification framework was developed to diagnose cytomegalovirus status using the catalog of TCR beta chain sequences. In its TCRdb copy, this immuneACCESS table keeps in-frame sequences only and misses some clones. Where compared with another copy, unresolved V genes explain less than half of these, and the others have no known cause. V and J calls and clone size are as listed in that table; D and trimming were resolved from the DNA. Within this sample are over 200,000 clones, with around 90% of them counted one time only. Approximately 0.34% of the sample lies in the top ten. Worth noting for this clone: The antigen it binds to is not known. Base qualities are not recorded, but no much larger clone differs from it by a single base.

The donors were included in the validation cohort of some 120 subjects, a group kept apart from the roughly 690-subject first cohort. The V end loses 4 bases and the J end loses 5 bases, and a stretch of 17 bases separates them. The germline V gene encodes CDR1 LGHNA and CDR2 YSLEER. The CDR3 numbers 15 residues from cysteine through phenylalanine. Only the CDR3 DNA is retained, 45 bases long and in frame from the first base. The receptor comes from a woman between 18 and 29 years old in good health and CMV-seronegative. The rearrangement combines TRBV4-3 with TRBJ1-2, with the D segment identity uncertain. The sequenced sample was PBMCs. The nucleotide sequence reads TGCGCCAGCAGCCCCGGAGGGCGGGAGTCATATGGCTACACCTTC. It codes for CASSPGGRESYGYTF.